This entry is about one T cell receptor (beta chain). Antigen unknown. This record belongs to a study of blood T cells in healthy people across ages. Study conclusions and caveats: CMV status of donors was unknown, possibly confounding expanded clonotype changes. In these data, TCR beta diversity tracked strongly with naive T cell percentage.

Next came a second PCR, run for about 6 to 12 cycles, which used a sample-barcoded 5' primer along with a J-beta primer mix. A 12-random-nucleotide template-switch adaptor tagged each cDNA molecule. TCRdb reanalysed the 5' RACE reads using MiXCR and keeps one entry per CDR3 protein. The data show some 1.7 million distinct CDR3 sequences, about 28% seen once. CDR1 and CDR2 from the germline V gene are SGHTA and FQGTGA. The CDR3 sequence is 13 residues long. Trimming left V 5 bases short and J 4 bases short, with 12 bases between. The chain couples TRBV7-3 to TRBJ2-7, with D possibly matching TRBD1 (5 bases). This sequence was found in a woman under 40 in good health. The sample taken for sequencing was blood. CDR3 DNA sequence: TGTGCCAGCAGCCGGCCAGGGAATTACGAGCAGTACTTC. It yields the protein CASSRPGNYEQYF. Combining the CDR3 with reference TRBV7-3 and TRBJ2-7 gives the whole variable domain GAGVSQTPSNKVTEKGKYVELRCDPISGHTALYWYRQSLGQGPEFLIYFQGTGAADDSGLPNDRFFAVRPEGSVSTLKIQRTERGDSAVYLCASSRPGNYEQYFGPGTRLTVT.